A selection of T cell receptor beta chains follows, all from one sample in a study of blood T cell repertoires in COVID-19. Clones were sequenced by immunoSEQ multiplex PCR, and TCRdb holds only the in-frame ones, with some missing. The sample yields about 220,000 clones, roughly 82% seen once. The sample taken for sequencing was peripheral blood. Receptors were obtained from a man aged 45 to 65 with active or convalescent COVID-19. Both conserved end residues are part of each CDR3. Fields, in order: J gene, V gene, D gene, clone size, CDR3 protein, CDR3 DNA. D genes are given only for firm matches. Some rows mark clone size as missing; the rest say once, few, many or name a class of expanded clone.

j_call: TRBJ1-3; v_call: TRBV3-1/TRBV3-2; d_call: NA; clone_size: few; cdr3_aa: CASSLDSGVSAGNTIYF; cdr3_nt: TGTGCCAGCAGCCTAGATTCAGGTGTCAGTGCTGGAAACACCATATATTTT
j_call: TRBJ1-1; v_call: TRBV11-2; d_call: TRBD1; clone_size: NA; cdr3_aa: CASSPGTGGADTEAFF; cdr3_nt: TGTGCCAGCAGCCCCGGGACAGGGGGCGCGGACACTGAAGCTTTCTTT
j_call: TRBJ2-1; v_call: TRBV19; d_call: TRBD2; clone_size: many; cdr3_aa: CASSWTSDPHEQFF; cdr3_nt: TGTGCCAGTAGTTGGACTAGCGATCCCCATGAGCAGTTCTTC
j_call: TRBJ2-3; v_call: TRBV6-1; d_call: TRBD1; clone_size: NA; cdr3_aa: CASSDPEDRGKPRDTQYF; cdr3_nt: TGTGCCAGCAGTGACCCGGAGGACAGGGGAAAGCCGCGAGATACGCAGTATTTT
j_call: TRBJ1-4; v_call: TRBV2; d_call: NA; clone_size: NA; cdr3_aa: CASDSNEKLFF; cdr3_nt: TGTGCCAGCGACAGCAATGAAAAACTGTTTTTT
j_call: TRBJ1-5; v_call: TRBV19; d_call: TRBD1; clone_size: once; cdr3_aa: CATLSGQGSQPQHF; cdr3_nt: TGTGCCACTCTATCAGGACAGGGTAGTCAGCCCCAGCATTTT
j_call: TRBJ2-3; v_call: TRBV28; d_call: NA; clone_size: NA; cdr3_aa: CASSSSMTVSSTDTQYF; cdr3_nt: TGTGCCAGCAGTTCTTCCATGACAGTTTCTAGCACAGATACGCAGTATTTT
j_call: TRBJ1-5; v_call: TRBV9; d_call: TRBD1; clone_size: NA; cdr3_aa: CASSPGTGPGQPQHF; cdr3_nt: TGTGCCAGCAGCCCCGGGACAGGCCCCGGTCAGCCCCAGCATTTT
j_call: TRBJ1-5; v_call: TRBV19; d_call: NA; clone_size: NA; cdr3_aa: CATATDRKNQPQHF; cdr3_nt: TGTGCCACTGCAACGGACAGAAAGAATCAGCCCCAGCATTTT
j_call: TRBJ1-5; v_call: TRBV20-1; d_call: NA; clone_size: few; cdr3_aa: CSAWRDGAQHF; cdr3_nt: TGCAGTGCTTGGAGGGACGGAGCCCAGCATTTT
j_call: TRBJ1-6; v_call: TRBV18; d_call: TRBD1; clone_size: few; cdr3_aa: CASSSGTGNSPLHF; cdr3_nt: TGTGCCAGCTCATCGGGGACAGGGAATTCACCCCTCCACTTT
j_call: TRBJ2-7; v_call: TRBV19; d_call: TRBD2; clone_size: NA; cdr3_aa: CASSTRLAGGPHEQYF; cdr3_nt: TGTGCCAGTAGTACACGACTAGCGGGAGGGCCACACGAGCAGTACTTC
j_call: TRBJ2-5; v_call: TRBV5-1; d_call: TRBD1; clone_size: NA; cdr3_aa: CASRRTGGTEETQYF; cdr3_nt: TGCGCCAGCAGGAGGACAGGGGGGACGGAAGAGACCCAGTACTTC
j_call: TRBJ2-3; v_call: TRBV18; d_call: NA; clone_size: NA; cdr3_aa: CASSPDRTGTQYF; cdr3_nt: TGTGCCAGCTCACCCGACAGGACTGGTACGCAGTATTTT
j_call: TRBJ1-1; v_call: TRBV6-2/TRBV6-3; d_call: NA; clone_size: NA; cdr3_aa: CASSYRGPMNTEAFF; cdr3_nt: TGTGCCAGCAGTTACAGGGGTCCTATGAACACTGAAGCTTTCTTT
j_call: TRBJ2-5; v_call: TRBV24-1; d_call: TRBD1; clone_size: once; cdr3_aa: CATSDPSGQGRETQYF; cdr3_nt: TGTGCCACCAGTGATCCCTCGGGACAGGGTCGAGAGACCCAGTACTTC
j_call: TRBJ2-1; v_call: TRBV6-6; d_call: NA; clone_size: few; cdr3_aa: CASSPDIRSYNEQFF; cdr3_nt: TGTGCCAGCAGCCCCGACATCCGCTCCTACAATGAGCAGTTCTTC
j_call: TRBJ1-6; v_call: TRBV7-3; d_call: TRBD1; clone_size: few; cdr3_aa: CASSLGTGYNSPLHF; cdr3_nt: TGTGCCAGCAGCCTAGGGACAGGCTATAATTCACCCCTCCACTTT
j_call: TRBJ1-1; v_call: TRBV11-2; d_call: NA; clone_size: NA; cdr3_aa: CASSRDRSAGNTEAFF; cdr3_nt: TGTGCCAGCAGCCGTGACCGGTCAGCGGGGAACACTGAAGCTTTCTTT
j_call: TRBJ2-1; v_call: TRBV27; d_call: TRBD2; clone_size: once; cdr3_aa: CASSLYGGGLNNEQFF; cdr3_nt: TGTGCCAGCAGTTTATATGGCGGGGGGCTGAACAATGAGCAGTTCTTC
j_call: TRBJ2-3; v_call: TRBV28; d_call: TRBD2; clone_size: NA; cdr3_aa: CACRGGALFSTDTQYF; cdr3_nt: TGTGCCTGTAGGGGAGGGGCGCTTTTTAGCACAGATACGCAGTATTTT
j_call: TRBJ2-5; v_call: TRBV3-1/TRBV3-2; d_call: NA; clone_size: NA; cdr3_aa: CASSRPRETQYF; cdr3_nt: TGTGCCAGCAGCCGGCCCCGCGAGACCCAGTACTTC
j_call: TRBJ1-1; v_call: TRBV5-6; d_call: NA; clone_size: NA; cdr3_aa: CASSLSETVIFF; cdr3_nt: TGTGCCAGCAGCTTGTCCGAGACAGTGATTTTCTTT
j_call: TRBJ2-7; v_call: TRBV7-8; d_call: NA; clone_size: NA; cdr3_aa: CASSLARDFSYEQYF; cdr3_nt: TGTGCCAGCAGCTTAGCGCGGGACTTCTCCTACGAGCAGTACTTC